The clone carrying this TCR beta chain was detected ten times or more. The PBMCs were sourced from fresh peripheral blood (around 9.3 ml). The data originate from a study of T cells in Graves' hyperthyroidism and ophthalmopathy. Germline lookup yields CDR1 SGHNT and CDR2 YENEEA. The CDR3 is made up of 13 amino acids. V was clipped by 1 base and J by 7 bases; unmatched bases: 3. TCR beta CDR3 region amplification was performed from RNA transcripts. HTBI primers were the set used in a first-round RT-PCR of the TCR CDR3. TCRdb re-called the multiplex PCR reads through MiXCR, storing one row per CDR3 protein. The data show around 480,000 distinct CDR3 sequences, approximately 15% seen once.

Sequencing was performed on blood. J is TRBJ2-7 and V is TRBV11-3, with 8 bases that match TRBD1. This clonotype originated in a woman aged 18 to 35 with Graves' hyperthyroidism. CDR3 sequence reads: CASSLGTGIEQYF. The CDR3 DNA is TGTGCCAGCAGCTTAGGGACAGGGATAGAGCAGTACTTC.